Each of the 4 T cell receptor beta chains below was sequenced from the same sample in a study of blood T cell repertoires in COVID-19. The assay was immunoSEQ multiplex PCR, and TCRdb's table has in-frame clones only and misses some. The sample comprises 150,000 to 200,000 clones, just under 80% of which are singletons, and roughly 14% rests with the top ten. Sequencing used peripheral blood. The receptors stem from a woman older than 75 with acute or convalescent COVID-19.

In this sample, this clone turned up once. CDR3 bases: TGTGCCAGCTCGCAAGACATTTATAATTCACCCCTCCACTTT. Its translation is CASSQDIYNSPLHF. This chain uses TRBV18 with TRBJ1-6, with D unresolved. Trimming took off 6 bases at V and 4 bases at J, with 10 bases between the two ends. CDR1 and CDR2 (germline): KGHSH, LQKENI. The CDR3 is 14 residues long.

This clone came up many times. The junction departs from the called germline gene at one end, perhaps through a read error. The V and J genes are TRBV14 and TRBJ2-1; a weak D match, TRBD2 (7 bases). The CDR3 is 15 amino acids. Germline CDR1 SGHDN, CDR2 FVKESK. CDR3 nucleotide sequence: TGTGCCAGCCGCCAAGGGGGGGGCCCCCACAATGAGCAGTTCTTC. Its translation is CASRQGGGPHNEQFF.

The chain combines TRBV6-5 with TRBJ1-6; D unresolved. The germline V gene encodes CDR1 MNHEY and CDR2 SVGAGI. The CDR3 runs 14 residues. Trimming took 10 bases from V and 0 from J, leaving 10 bases between them. CDR3 nucleotides: TGTGCCACCGCCCGGAGCTCCTATAATTCACCCCTCCACTTT. This translates into CATARSSYNSPLHF.

A few counts support this clone. The chain is built from TRBV2 and TRBJ1-5; D not resolved. The germline V gene encodes CDR1 SNHLY and CDR2 FYNNEI. The CDR3 has 13 residues. Trimming took 3 bases from V and 2 from J, leaving 5 bases between them. The CDR3 reads CASSDGGNQPQHF. CDR3 nucleotides: TGTGCCAGCAGTGACGGGGGCAATCAGCCCCAGCATTTT.